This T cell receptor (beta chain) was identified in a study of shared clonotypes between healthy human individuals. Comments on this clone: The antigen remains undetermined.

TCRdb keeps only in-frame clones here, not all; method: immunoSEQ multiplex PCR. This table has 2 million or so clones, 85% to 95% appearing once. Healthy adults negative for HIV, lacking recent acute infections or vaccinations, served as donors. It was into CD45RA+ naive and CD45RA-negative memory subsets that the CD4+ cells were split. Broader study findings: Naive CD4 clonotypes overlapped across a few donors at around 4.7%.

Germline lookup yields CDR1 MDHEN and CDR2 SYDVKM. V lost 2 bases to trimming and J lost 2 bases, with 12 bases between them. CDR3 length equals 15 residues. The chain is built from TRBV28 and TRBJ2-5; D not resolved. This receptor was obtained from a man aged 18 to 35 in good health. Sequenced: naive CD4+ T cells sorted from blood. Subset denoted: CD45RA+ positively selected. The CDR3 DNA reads TGTGCCAGCAGTTTAAGAGGCCCAGGACAAGAGACCCAGTACTTC. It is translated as CASSLRGPGQETQYF.